The T cell receptor (beta chain) under discussion was sequenced for a study of immune evolution from preneoplasia to lung adenocarcinoma. Study-wide points: Clonality was highest in normal lung, lower in later-stage lesions apparently.

Looked up from germline, CDR1 is LNHDA and CDR2 is SQIVND (reference sequence). This CDR3 is 15 amino acids long. The V gene lost 9 bases and the J gene lost 2 bases, with 20 bases spanning the gap. Two lung cancer pathologists independently confirmed each histologic diagnosis. Of note for this clone: Its antigen is as yet unknown.

The assay was immunoSEQ multiplex PCR, and TCRdb's table has in-frame clones only and misses some. The table records about 4,600 clones, 80% to 85% of them present only once. The sample comprised FFPE normal lung tissue adjacent to the tumor. The chain combines TRBV19 with TRBJ2-7; tentatively, D is TRBD1 or TRBD2 (5 bases each). The clonotype originates from a person aged 50-70 years with lung adenocarcinoma. The CDR3 loop is CASRNGGSPTYEQYF. The CDR3 DNA follows: TGTGCCAGCAGGAATGGGGGTAGCCCTACCTACGAGCAGTACTTC. Full variable domain (outside the CDR3, taken from reference TRBV19 and TRBJ2-7): DGGITQSPKYLFRKEGQNVTLSCEQNLNHDAMYWYRQDPGQGLRLIYYSQIVNDFQKGDIAEGYSVSREKKESFPLTVTSAQKNPTAFYLCASRNGGSPTYEQYFGPGTRLTVT.